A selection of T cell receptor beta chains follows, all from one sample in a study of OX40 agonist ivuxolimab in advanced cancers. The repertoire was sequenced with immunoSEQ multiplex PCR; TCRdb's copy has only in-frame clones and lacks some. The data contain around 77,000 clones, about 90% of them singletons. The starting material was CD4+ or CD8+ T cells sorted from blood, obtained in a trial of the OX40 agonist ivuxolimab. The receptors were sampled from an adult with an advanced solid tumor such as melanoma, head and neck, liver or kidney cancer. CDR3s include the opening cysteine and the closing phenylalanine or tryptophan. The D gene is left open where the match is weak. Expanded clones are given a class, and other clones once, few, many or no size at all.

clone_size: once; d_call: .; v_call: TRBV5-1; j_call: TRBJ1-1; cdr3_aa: CASSLLGPLEAFF; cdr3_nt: TGCGCCAGCAGCCTCCTCGGACCCCTTGAAGCTTTCTTT
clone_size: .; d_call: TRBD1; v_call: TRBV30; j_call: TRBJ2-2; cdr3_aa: CAWRSGQANTGELFF; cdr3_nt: TGTGCCTGGAGGAGCGGACAGGCGAACACCGGGGAGCTGTTTTTT
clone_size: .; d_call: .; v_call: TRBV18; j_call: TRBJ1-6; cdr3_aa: CASSAALFYSPLHF; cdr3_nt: TGTGCCAGCTCGGCGGCTTTGTTTTATTCACCCCTCCACTTT
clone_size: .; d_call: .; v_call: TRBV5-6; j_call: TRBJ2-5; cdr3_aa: CASSSQAWTVQETQYF; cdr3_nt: TGTGCCAGCAGCTCCCAGGCTTGGACAGTTCAAGAGACCCAGTACTTC
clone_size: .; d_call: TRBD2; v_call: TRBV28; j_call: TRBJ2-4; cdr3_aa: CASSVAGTSKNIQYF; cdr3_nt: TGTGCCAGCAGTGTAGCGGGTACTTCCAAAAACATTCAGTACTTC
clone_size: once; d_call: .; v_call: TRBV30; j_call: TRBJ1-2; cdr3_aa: CAWNGDYGYTF; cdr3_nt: TGTGCCTGGAATGGGGACTATGGCTACACCTTC
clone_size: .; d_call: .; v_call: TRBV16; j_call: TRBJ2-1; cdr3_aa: CASSQWGRGNEQFF; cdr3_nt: TGTGCCAGCAGCCAATGGGGAAGGGGGAATGAGCAGTTCTTC
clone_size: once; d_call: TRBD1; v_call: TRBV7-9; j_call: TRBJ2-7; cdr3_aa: CASRFVGGQGRHEQYF; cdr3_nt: TGTGCCAGCAGGTTTGTCGGTGGACAGGGGCGGCACGAGCAGTACTTC
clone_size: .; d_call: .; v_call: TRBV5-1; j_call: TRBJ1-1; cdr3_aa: CATKTRGNTEAFF; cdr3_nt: TGCGCCACCAAGACAAGGGGGAACACTGAAGCTTTCTTT
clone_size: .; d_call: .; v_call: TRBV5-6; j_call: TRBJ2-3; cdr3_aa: CASSLGQYDFRADTQYF; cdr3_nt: TGTGCCAGCAGCTTGGGACAGTACGATTTTAGAGCAGATACGCAGTATTTT
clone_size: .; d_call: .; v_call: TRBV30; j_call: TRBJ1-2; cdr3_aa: CAWGQNYGYTF; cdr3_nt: TGTGCCTGGGGACAGAACTATGGCTACACCTTC
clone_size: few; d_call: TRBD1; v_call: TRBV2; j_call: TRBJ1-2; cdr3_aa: CASETGGGFYGYTF; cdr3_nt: TGTGCCAGCGAGACAGGGGGAGGATTCTATGGCTACACCTTC
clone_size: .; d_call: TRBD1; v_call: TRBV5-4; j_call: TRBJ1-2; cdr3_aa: CASSFPTGGGPLYGYTF; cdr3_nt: TGTGCCAGCAGCTTCCCAACAGGGGGTGGGCCTCTCTATGGCTACACCTTC
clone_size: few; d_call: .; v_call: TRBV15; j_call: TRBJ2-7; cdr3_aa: CATSRDPGYEQYF; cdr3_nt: TGTGCCACCAGCAGAGATCCCGGATACGAGCAGTACTTC
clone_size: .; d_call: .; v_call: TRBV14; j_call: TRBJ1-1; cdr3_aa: CASSQDRHTEAFF; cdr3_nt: TGTGCCAGCAGCCAAGATAGGCATACTGAAGCTTTCTTT
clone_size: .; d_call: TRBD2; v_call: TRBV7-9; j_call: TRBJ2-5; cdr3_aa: CASRPPGLAIRETQYF; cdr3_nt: TGTGCCAGCAGGCCCCCGGGACTAGCTATTAGGGAGACCCAGTACTTC
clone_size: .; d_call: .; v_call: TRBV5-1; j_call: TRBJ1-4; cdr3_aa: CASSFRTGNEKLFF; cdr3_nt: TGCGCCAGCAGCTTTCGGACCGGGAATGAAAAACTGTTTTTT
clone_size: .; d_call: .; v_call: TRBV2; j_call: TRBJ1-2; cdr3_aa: CASREDGGYGYTF; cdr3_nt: TGTGCCAGCAGAGAGGACGGGGGCTATGGCTACACCTTC
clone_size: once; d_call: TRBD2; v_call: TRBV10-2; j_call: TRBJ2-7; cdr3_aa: CASSNRDYLPYEQYF; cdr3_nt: TGCGCCAGCAGTAACCGGGACTACCTCCCCTACGAGCAGTACTTC
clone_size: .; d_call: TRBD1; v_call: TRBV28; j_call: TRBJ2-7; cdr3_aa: CASSPTGASSRYEQYF; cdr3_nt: TGTGCCAGCAGTCCTACAGGGGCATCTTCCCGTTACGAGCAGTACTTC
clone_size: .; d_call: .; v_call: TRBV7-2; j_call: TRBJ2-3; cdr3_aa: CASSLWATLSTDTQYF; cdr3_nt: TGTGCCAGCAGCTTGTGGGCAACGCTGAGCACAGATACGCAGTATTTT
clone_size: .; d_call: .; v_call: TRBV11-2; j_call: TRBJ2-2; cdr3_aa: CASSLMWGNTGELFF; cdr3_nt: TGTGCCAGCAGCTTAATGTGGGGGAACACCGGGGAGCTGTTTTTT
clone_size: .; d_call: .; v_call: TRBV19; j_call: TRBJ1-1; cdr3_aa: CAVRAIMNTEAFF; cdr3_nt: TGTGCCGTAAGAGCCATAATGAACACTGAAGCTTTCTTT
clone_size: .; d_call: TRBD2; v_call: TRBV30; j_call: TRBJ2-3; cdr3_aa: CAWIAGGAADTQYF; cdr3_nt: TGTGCCTGGATAGCGGGGGGAGCTGCAGATACGCAGTATTTT
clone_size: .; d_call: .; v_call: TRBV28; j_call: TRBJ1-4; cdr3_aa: CASSPYQGHEKLFF; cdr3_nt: TGTGCCAGCAGTCCCTACCAAGGGCACGAAAAACTGTTTTTT
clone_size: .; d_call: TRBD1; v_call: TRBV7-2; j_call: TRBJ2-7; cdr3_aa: CASSSTGWSYEQYF; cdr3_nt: TGTGCCAGCAGCTCGACAGGGTGGTCCTACGAGCAGTACTTC
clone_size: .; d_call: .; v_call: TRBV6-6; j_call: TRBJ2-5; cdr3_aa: CASRSGGAETQYF; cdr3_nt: TGTGCCAGCCGTTCGGGGGGCGCTGAGACCCAGTACTTC
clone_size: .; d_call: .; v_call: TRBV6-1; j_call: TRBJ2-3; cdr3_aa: CASSLRLPDTDTQYF; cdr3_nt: TGTGCCAGCAGCCTTCGGCTCCCAGACACAGATACGCAGTATTTT
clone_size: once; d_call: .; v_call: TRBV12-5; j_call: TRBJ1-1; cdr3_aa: CASGPEMNTEAFF; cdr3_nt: TGTGCTAGTGGTCCCGAGATGAACACTGAAGCTTTCTTT
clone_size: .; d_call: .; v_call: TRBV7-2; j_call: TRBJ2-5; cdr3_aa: CASSLVNTGETQYF; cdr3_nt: TGTGCCAGCAGCTTAGTAAACACAGGGGAGACCCAGTACTTC
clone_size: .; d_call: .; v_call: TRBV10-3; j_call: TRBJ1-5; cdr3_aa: CAISGVGAQGGNQPQHF; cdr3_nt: TGTGCCATCAGTGGAGTTGGGGCACAGGGTGGCAATCAGCCCCAGCATTTT
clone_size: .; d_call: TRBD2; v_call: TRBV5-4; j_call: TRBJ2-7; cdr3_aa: CASSSGLAGNEQYF; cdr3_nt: TGTGCCAGCAGCTCGGGACTAGCGGGTAACGAGCAGTACTTC
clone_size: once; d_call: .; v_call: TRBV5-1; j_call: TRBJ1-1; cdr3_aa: CASSLEATGTPNTEAFF; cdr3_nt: TGCGCCAGCAGCTTGGAGGCAACCGGGACACCGAACACTGAAGCTTTCTTT
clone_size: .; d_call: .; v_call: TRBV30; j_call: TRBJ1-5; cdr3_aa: CAWSRGFQPQHF; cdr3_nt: TGTGCCTGGAGTAGGGGATTCCAGCCCCAGCATTTT
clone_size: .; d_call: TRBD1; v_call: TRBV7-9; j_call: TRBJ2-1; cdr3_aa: CASSLGGTGGFVLYEQFF; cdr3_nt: TGTGCCAGCAGCTTAGGAGGGACAGGGGGCTTCGTACTCTATGAGCAGTTCTTC
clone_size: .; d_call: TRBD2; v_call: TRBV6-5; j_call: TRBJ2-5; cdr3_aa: CASKGSGGQTQYF; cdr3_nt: TGTGCCAGCAAGGGTAGCGGGGGTCAGACCCAGTACTTC
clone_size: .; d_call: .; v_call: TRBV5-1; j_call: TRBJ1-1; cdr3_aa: CASSPRPANTEAFF; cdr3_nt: TGCGCCAGCAGCCCGAGGCCAGCGAACACTGAAGCTTTCTTT